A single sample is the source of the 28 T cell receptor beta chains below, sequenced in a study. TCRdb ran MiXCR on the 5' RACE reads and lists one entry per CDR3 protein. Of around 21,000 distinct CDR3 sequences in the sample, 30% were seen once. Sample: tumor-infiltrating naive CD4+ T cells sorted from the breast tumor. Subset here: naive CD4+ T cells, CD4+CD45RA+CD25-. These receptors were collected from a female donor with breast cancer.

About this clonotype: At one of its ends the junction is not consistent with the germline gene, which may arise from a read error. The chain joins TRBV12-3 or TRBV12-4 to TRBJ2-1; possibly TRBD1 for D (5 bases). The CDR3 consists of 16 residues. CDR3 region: CASSFLTGGRVGERFF. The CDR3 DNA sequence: TGTGCCAGCAGTTTCCTCACAGGCGGCCGAGTCGGTGAGCGGTTCTTC.

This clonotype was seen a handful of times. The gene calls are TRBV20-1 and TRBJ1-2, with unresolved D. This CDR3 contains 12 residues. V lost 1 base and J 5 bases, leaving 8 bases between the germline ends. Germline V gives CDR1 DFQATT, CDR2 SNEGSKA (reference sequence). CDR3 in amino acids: CSARVEQYGYTF. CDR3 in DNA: TGCAGTGCTAGAGTGGAGCAGTATGGCTACACCTTC.

CDR3 amino acids: CASSPGQGNQPQHF. In nucleotides, the CDR3 is TGTGCCAGCAGTCCAGGACAGGGCAATCAGCCCCAGCATTTT. The rearrangement joins TRBV27 to TRBJ1-5; 7 positions agree with TRBD1. Germline CDR1 reads MNHEY; CDR2 reads SMNVEV (reference sequence). The ends lost 5 bases at V and 2 bases at J; junction bases unmatched: 3. The CDR3 is made up of 14 amino acids.

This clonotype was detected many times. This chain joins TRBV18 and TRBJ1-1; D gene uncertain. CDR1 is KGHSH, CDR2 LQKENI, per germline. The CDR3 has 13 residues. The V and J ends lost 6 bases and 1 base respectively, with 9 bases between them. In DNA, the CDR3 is TGTGCCAGCTCCAGAGACAAGAACACTGAAGCTTTCTTT. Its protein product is CASSRDKNTEAFF.

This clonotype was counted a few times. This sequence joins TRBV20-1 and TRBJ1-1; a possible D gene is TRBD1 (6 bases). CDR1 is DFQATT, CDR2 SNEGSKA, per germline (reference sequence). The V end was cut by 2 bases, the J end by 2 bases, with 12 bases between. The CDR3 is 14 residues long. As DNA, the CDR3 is TGCAGTGCTAGAACCCTGGACAGTAACACTGAAGCTTTCTTT. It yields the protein CSARTLDSNTEAFF.

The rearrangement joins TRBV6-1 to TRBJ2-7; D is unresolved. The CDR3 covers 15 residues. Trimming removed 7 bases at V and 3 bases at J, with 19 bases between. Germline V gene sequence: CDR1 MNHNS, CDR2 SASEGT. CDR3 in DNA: TGTGCCAGCAACGACCCGACAAACCGTCACTACGAGCAGTACTTC. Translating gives CASNDPTNRHYEQYF.

The CDR3 reads CSARGATAGGYNEQFF. CDR3 coding DNA: TGCAGTGCTAGAGGGGCTACAGCGGGAGGGTACAATGAGCAGTTCTTC. V gene TRBV20-1 combines with J gene TRBJ2-1; 10 nucleotides align to TRBD2. CDR1 and CDR2 from the germline V gene are DFQATT and SNEGSKA (reference sequence). The CDR3 is 16 amino acids. V lost 1 base and J lost 4; bases outside the gene matches: 7.

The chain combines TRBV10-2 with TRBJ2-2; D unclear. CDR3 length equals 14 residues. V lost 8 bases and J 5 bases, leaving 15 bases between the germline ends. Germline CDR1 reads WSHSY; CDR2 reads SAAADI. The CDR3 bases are TGCGCCAGCGACCTTGGTACCTCGACCGGGGAGCTGTTTTTT. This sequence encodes CASDLGTSTGELFF.

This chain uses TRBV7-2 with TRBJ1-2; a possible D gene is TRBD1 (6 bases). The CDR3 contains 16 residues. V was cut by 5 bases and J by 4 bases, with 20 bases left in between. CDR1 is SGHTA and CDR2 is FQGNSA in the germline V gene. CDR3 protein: CASSPRTAQKAYGYTF. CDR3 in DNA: TGTGCCAGCAGCCCCCGGACAGCTCAAAAAGCCTATGGCTACACCTTC. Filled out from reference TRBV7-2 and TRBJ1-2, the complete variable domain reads GAGVSQSPSNKVTEKGKDVELRCDPISGHTALYWYRQSLGQGLEFLIYFQGNSAPDKSGLPSDRFSAERTGGSVSTLTIQRTQQEDSAVYLCASSPRTAQKAYGYTFGSGTRLTVV.

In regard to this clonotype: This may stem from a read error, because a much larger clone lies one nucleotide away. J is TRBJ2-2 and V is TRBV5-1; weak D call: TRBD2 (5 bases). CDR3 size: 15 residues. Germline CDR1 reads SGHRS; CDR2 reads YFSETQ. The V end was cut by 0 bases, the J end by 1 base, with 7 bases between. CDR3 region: CASSLGGLNTGELFF. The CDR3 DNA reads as TGCGCCAGCAGCTTGGGAGGGCTGAACACCGGGGAGCTGTTTTTT.

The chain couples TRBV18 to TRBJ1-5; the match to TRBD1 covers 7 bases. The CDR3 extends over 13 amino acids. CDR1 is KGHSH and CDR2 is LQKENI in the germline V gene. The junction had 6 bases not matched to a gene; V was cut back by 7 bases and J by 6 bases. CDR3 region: CASLQGNTQPQHF. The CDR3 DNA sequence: TGTGCCAGCTTACAGGGGAACACTCAGCCCCAGCATTTT.

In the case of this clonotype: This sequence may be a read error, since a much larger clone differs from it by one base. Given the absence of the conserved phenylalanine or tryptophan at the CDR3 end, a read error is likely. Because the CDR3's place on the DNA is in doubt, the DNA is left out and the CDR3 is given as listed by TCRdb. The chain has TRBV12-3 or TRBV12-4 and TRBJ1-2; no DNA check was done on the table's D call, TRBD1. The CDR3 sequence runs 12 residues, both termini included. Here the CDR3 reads CANLVPGGGYTC.

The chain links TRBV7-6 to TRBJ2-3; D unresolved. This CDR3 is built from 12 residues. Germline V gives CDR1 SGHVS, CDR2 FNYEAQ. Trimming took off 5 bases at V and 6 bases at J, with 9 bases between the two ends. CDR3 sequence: CASSLSRDTQYF. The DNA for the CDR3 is TGTGCCAGCAGCCTCTCCCGCGATACGCAGTATTTT.

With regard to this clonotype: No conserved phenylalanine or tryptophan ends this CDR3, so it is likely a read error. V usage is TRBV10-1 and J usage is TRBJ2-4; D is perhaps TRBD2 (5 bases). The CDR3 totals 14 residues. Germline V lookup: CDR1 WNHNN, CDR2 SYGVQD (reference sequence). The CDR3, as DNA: TGCGCTAGCAGTGACGGACTAGCCAAAAACATTCAGTACCTC. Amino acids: CASSDGLAKNIQYL.

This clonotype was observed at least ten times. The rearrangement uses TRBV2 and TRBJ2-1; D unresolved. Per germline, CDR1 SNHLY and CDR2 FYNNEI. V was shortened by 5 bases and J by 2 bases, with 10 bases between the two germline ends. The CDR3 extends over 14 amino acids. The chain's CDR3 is CASSWTDTYNEQFF. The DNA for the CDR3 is TGTGCCAGCAGTTGGACGGATACCTACAATGAGCAGTTCTTC.

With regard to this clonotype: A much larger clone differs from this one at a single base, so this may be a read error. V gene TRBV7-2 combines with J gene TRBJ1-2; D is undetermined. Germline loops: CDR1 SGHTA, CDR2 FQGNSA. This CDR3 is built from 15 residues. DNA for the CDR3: TGTGCCAGCAGCCCCCGGCCCCGGGGTAACTATGGCTACGCCTTC. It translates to CASSPRPRGNYGYAF.

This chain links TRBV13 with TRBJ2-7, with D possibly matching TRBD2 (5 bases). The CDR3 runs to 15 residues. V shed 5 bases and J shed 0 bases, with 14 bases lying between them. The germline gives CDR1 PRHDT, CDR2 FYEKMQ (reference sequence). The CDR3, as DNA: TGTGCCAGCAGCCCCACCGGGGTAAACTCCTACGAGCAGTACTTC. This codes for CASSPTGVNSYEQYF. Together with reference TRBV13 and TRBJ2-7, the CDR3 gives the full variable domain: AAGVIQSPRHLIKEKRETATLKCYPIPRHDTVYWYQQGPGQDPQFLISFYEKMQSDKGSIPDRFSAQQFSDYHSELNMSSLELGDSALYFCASSPTGVNSYEQYFGPGTRLTVT.

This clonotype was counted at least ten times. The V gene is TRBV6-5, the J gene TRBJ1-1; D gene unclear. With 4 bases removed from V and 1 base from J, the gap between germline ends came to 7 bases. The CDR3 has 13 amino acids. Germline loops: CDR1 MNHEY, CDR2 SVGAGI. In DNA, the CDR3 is TGTGCCAGCAGTTTCCACCCGAACACTGAAGCTTTCTTT. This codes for CASSFHPNTEAFF.

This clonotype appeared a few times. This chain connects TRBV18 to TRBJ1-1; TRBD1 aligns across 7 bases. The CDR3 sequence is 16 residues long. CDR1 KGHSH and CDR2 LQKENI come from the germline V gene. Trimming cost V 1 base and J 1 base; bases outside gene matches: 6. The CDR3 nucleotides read TGTGCCAGCTCACCACGAGGGGGACAGCCGAACACTGAAGCTTTCTTT. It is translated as CASSPRGGQPNTEAFF.

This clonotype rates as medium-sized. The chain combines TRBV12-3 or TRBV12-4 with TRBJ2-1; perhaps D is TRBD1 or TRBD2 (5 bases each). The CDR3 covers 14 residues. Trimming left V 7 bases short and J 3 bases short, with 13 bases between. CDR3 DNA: TGTGCCAGCACCTTAGGGACCTTCTACAATGAGCAGTTCTTC. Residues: CASTLGTFYNEQFF.

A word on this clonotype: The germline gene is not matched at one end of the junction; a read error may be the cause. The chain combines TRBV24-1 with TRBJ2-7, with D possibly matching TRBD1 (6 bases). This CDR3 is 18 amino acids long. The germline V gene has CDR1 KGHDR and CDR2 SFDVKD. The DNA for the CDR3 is TGTGCCACCAGTGATGCAACCGGGACATCAAGAGGTCGCTACGAGCAGCACTTC. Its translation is CATSDATGTSRGRYEQHF.

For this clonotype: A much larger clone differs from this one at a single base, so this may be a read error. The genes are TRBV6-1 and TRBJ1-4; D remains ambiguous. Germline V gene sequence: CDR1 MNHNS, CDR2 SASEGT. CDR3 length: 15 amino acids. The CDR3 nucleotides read TGTACCAGCATCAAAGGGTCAGAAGGGAATGAAAAACTGTTCTTT. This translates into CTSIKGSEGNEKLFF.

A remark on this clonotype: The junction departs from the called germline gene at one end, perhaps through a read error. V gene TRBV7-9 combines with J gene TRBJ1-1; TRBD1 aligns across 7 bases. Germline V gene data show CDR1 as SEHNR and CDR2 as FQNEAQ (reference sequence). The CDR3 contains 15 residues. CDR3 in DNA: TGTGCCGGCAGCCTAGGGGGGACAGTGAACACTGAAGCTTTCTTT. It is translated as CAGSLGGTVNTEAFF.

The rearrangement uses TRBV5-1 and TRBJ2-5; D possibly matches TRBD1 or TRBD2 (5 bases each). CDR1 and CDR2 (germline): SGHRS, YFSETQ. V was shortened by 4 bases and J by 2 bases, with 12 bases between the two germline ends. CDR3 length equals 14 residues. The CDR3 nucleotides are TGCGCCAGCAGCCCCGGCAGGGAGCAAGAGACCCAGTACTTC. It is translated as CASSPGREQETQYF.

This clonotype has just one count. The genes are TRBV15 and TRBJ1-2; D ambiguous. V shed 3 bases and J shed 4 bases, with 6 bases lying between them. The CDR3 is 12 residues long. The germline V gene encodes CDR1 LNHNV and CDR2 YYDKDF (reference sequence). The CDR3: CATSRHSYGYTF. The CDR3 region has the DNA TGTGCCACCAGCAGGCACAGCTATGGCTACACCTTC.

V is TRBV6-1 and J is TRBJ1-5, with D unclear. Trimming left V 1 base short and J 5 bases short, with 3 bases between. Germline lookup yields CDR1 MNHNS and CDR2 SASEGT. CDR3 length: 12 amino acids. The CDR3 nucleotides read TGTGCCAGCAGTGAAGTTTATCAGCCCCAGCATTTT. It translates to CASSEVYQPQHF.

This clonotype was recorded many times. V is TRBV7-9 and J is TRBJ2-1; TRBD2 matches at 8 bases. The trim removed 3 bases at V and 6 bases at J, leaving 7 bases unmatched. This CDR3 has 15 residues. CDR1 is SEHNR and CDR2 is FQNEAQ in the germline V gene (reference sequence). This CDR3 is CASSFDGRAINEQFF. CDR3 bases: TGTGCCAGCAGCTTCGACGGGAGGGCCATCAATGAGCAGTTCTTC.

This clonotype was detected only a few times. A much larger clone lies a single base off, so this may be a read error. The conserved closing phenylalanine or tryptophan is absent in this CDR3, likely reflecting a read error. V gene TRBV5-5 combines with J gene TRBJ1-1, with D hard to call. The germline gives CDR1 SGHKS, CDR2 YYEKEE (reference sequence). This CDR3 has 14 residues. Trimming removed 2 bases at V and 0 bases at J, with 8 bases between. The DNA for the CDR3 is TGTGCCAGCAGCTTAACAACTATGAACACTGAAGCTTTCTTA. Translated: CASSLTTMNTEAFL.